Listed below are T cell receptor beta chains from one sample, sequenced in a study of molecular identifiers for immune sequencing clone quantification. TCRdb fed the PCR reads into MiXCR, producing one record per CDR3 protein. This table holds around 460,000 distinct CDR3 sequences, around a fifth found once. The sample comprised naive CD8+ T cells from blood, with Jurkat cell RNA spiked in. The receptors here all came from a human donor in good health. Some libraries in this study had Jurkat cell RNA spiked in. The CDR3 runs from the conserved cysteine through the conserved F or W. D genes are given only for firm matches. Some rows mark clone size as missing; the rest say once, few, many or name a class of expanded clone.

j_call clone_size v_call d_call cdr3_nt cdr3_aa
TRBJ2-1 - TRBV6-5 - TGTGCCAGCAGCTCGGGACACCTCAATGAGCAGTTCTTC CASSSGHLNEQFF
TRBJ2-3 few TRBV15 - TGTGCCACCAGCAGAGAAGACGCAAGTGGGACAGATACGCAGTATTTT CATSREDASGTDTQYF
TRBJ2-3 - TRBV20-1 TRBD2 TGCAGTGCCAATAGCGGGAGCGGCACAGATACGCGGTATTTT CSANSGSGTDTRYF
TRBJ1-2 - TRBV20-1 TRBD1 TGCAGTGCTAGTATACAGGGGAACTATGGCTACACCTTC CSASIQGNYGYTF
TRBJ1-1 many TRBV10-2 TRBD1 TGCGCCAGCAGTGGCCCGGACAGGGATTTGGCTTTCTTT CASSGPDRDLAFF
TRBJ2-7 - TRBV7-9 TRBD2 TGTGCCAGCAGCTTAGAATGGGGACTAGGGGCCTACGAGCAGTACTTC CASSLEWGLGAYEQYF
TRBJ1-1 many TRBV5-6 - TGTGCCCCCCAGCGGGCTTTCTTT CAPQRAFF
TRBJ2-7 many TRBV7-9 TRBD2 TGTGCCAGCAGCTCAGGACTAGCGGGGGGGCCCTACGAGCAGTACTTC CASSSGLAGGPYEQYF
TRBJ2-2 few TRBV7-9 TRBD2 TGTGCCAGCAGCCTGAGGGGGGCTAGCGGGAATTACACCGGGGAGCTGTTTTTT CASSLRGASGNYTGELFF
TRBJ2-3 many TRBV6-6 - TGTGCCAGCAACCACCCCTGGGGCCGTTGGGCAGATACGCAGTATTTT CASNHPWGRWADTQYF
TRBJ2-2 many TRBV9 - TGTGCCAGCAGCGTCCGAACGGAGAACACCGGGGAGCTGTTTTTT CASSVRTENTGELFF
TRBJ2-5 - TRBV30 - TGTGCCTGGGGAAACAGCTACCAAGAGACCCAGTACTTC CAWGNSYQETQYF
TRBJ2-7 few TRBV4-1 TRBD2 TGCGCCAGCAGCCAATGGACTAGCGGGGGGGCCTACGAGCAGTACTTC CASSQWTSGGAYEQYF
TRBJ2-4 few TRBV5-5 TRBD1 TGTGCCAGCAGCTTGGGGACAGGGGTCCGATCGAGGAACATTCAGTACTTC CASSLGTGVRSRNIQYF
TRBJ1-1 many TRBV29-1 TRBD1 TGCAGCGCTGATAGACAGGGAGTCGGCACTGAAGCTTTCTTT CSADRQGVGTEAFF
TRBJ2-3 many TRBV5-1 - TGCGCCAGCAGCCAGTTGTCAGGGGATACGCAGTATTTT CASSQLSGDTQYF
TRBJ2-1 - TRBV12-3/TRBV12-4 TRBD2 TGTGCCAGCAAACGACCCGGGACTAGCGACTACAATGAGCAGTTCTTC CASKRPGTSDYNEQFF
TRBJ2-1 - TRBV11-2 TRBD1 TGTGCCAGCAGCTTAGCGCGTACAGGGGGGAATGAGCAGTTCTTC CASSLARTGGNEQFF
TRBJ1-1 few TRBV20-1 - TGCAGTGCTAGAGATCTCGAGGGCCCGACATTGAACACTGAAGCTTTCTTT CSARDLEGPTLNTEAFF
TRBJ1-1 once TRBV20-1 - TGCAGTGCTACCGTCACGGAAGAGGGCTATGAAGCTTTCTTT CSATVTEEGYEAFF
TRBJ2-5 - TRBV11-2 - TGTGCCAGCAGCCGAACAGGGAGCGGGACCCAGTACTTC CASSRTGSGTQYF
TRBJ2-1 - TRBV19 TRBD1 TGTGCCAGTAGAAGTCCCCGGGACAGGTACAATGAGCAGTTCTTC CASRSPRDRYNEQFF
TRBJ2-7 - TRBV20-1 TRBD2 TGCAGTGCTAGATCCCCCCAGCGGGGGCCCTACGAGCAGTACTTC CSARSPQRGPYEQYF
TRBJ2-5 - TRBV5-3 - TGTGCCAGCAGCTTGGTGAATGACCAAGAGACCCAGTACTTC CASSLVNDQETQYF
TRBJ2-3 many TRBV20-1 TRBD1 TGCAGTGCTAGAGATCTTGAGGGACAGGGGACGAGAGATACGCAGTATTTT CSARDLEGQGTRDTQYF
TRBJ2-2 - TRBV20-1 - TGCAGTGCTAGAGATCTGGGGAACACCGGGGAGCTGTTTTTT CSARDLGNTGELFF
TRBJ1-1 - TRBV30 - TGTGCCTGGATCAGGGACTCCATGAACACTGAAGCTTTCTTT CAWIRDSMNTEAFF
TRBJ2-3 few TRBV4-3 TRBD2 TGCGCCAGCAGCCAAGAGACGACGATGGCGGGAGCCGCAGATACGCAGTATTTT CASSQETTMAGAADTQYF
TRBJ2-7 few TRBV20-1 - TGCAGTGCTAGAGGGACCGCGCACTACGAGCAGTACTTC CSARGTAHYEQYF
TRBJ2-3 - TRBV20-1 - TGCAGTGCTAGAAGTCTTGGGGGGCTAGAAATAGTCACAGATACGCAGTATTTT CSARSLGGLEIVTDTQYF
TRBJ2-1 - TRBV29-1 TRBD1 TGCAGCGTATACGGGACAGGGATGTACAATGGGCAGTTCTTC CSVYGTGMYNGQFF
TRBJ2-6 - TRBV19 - TGTGCCAGTAGTCCCGCGGGTCGATCTGGGGCCAACGTCCTGACTTTC CASSPAGRSGANVLTF
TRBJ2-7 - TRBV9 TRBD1 TGTGCCAGCAGCGAGGGGGCAGCGGTTAACTACGAGCAGTACTTC CASSEGAAVNYEQYF
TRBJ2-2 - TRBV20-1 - TGCAGTGCTAGAGATAGCCTCTTCGGGGAGCTGTTTTTT CSARDSLFGELFF
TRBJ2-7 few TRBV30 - TGTGCCTGGAGTAGCGGAGGGGGCTACGAGCAGTACTTC CAWSSGGGYEQYF
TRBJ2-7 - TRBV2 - TGTGCCAGCAGCCAAACCGGGGCAGGCTTCGAGCAGTACTTC CASSQTGAGFEQYF
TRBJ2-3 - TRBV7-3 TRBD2 TGTGCCAGCAGCGAAGGGACTAGCGGGAGGTATAGCACAGATACGCAGTATTTT CASSEGTSGRYSTDTQYF
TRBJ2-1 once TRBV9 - TGTGCCTGCAGCGACGGGACCTCCGGTGAGCAGTTCTTC CACSDGTSGEQFF
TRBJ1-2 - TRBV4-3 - TGCGCCAGCAGCCAAGTTGAGGACCCAAAGAGCTATGGCTACACCTTC CASSQVEDPKSYGYTF
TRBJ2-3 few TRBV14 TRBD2 TGTGCCAGCAGCCAAGATCCGGGACTAGCGGGTACCCAAGCAGATACGCAGTATTTT CASSQDPGLAGTQADTQYF
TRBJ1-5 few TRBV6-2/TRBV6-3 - TGTGCCAGCAGAGGGGCGATTTATAGCAATCAGCCCCAGCATTTT CASRGAIYSNQPQHF
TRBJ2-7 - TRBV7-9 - TGTGCCAGCAGCTTAGCTGGGACCCTAGCCTACGAGCAGTGCTTC CASSLAGTLAYEQCF
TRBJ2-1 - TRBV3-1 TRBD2 TGTGCCAGCAGCGGACTAGCGGGGGGCTTAGATGAGCAGTTCTTC CASSGLAGGLDEQFF
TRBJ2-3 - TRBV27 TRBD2 TGTGCCAGCAGTTCGCCCTGGACGGGAGGGCCTGCAGATACGCAGTATTTT CASSSPWTGGPADTQYF
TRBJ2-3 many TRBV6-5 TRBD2 TGTGCCAGCAGCCGACTAGCGGGATACACAGATACGCAGTATTTT CASSRLAGYTDTQYF
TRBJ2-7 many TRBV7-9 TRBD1 TGTGCCAGCAGCTCGTCGGGACAGGGGGCCTACGAGCAGTACTTC CASSSSGQGAYEQYF
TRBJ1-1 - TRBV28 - TGTGCCACCACGACACGGCTAGGAGTGAACACTGAAGCTTTCTTT CATTTRLGVNTEAFF
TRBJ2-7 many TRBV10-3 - TGTGCCATCAGTGAGTCGTGGCAAGAGGCCTACGAGCAGTACTTC CAISESWQEAYEQYF
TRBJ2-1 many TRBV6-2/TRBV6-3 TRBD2 TGTGCCAGCAGAACCCGGGACTACCTCTTTGATGAGCAGTTCTTC CASRTRDYLFDEQFF
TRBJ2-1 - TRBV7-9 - TGTGCCAGCAGCTTAGGGTCAGCAGAAAGCAATGAGCAGTTCTTC CASSLGSAESNEQFF
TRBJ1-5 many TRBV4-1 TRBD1 TGCGCCAGCAGCCAAGGACAGGGGAGCAATCAGCCCCAGCATTTT CASSQGQGSNQPQHF